This T cell receptor beta chain was identified in a study of CD8+ T cells in alopecia areata. Study findings and constraints: Resident alphabeta T-cell populations of normal skin are likewise subject to sequencing in scalp samples. Administration of tofacitinib significantly diminished scalp clonality and expanded CD8+ clones within the top 100.

Treatment specified: oral pan-JAK inhibitor, 5-10 mg twice daily. As for this clone: Its antigen is not known.

Sequencing used cDNA as its template, made by extracting RNA and reverse transcribing it. Profiled with immunoSEQ multiplex PCR; TCRdb holds only in-frame clones, not every one. In the table there are 130,000 to 150,000 clones, about four fifths of which are singletons. The V end was cut by 6 bases, the J end by 4 bases, with 27 bases between. Per the germline V gene, CDR1 is WSHSY and CDR2 is SAAADI. This CDR3 spans 18 amino acids. This material consisted of CD8+ T cells sorted from blood, taken at week 4, from a patient treated with tofacitinib. The source of this sequence is a human donor with alopecia areata. The chain links TRBV10-2 to TRBJ1-1; maybe TRBD1 (5 bases). CDR3 nucleotides: TGCGCCAGCAGAGACGAACACCGGGGGGAGGTTGTTGTCACTGAAGCTTTCTTT. It is translated as CASRDEHRGEVVVTEAFF.